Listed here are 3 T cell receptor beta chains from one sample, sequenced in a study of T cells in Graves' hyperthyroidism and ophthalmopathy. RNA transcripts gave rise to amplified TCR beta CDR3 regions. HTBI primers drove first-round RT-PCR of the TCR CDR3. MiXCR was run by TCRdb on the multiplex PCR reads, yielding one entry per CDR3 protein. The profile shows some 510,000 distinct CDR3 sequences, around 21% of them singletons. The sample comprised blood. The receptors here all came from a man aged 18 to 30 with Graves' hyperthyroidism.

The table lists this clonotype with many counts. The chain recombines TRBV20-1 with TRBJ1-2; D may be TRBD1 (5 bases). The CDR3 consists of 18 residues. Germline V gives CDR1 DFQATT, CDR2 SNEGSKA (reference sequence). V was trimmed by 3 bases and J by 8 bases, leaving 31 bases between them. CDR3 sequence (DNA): TGCAGTGCTAGCCCCCAATTGAGGAGGGGACTGTGGTTTCGAGGCTACACCTTC. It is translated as CSASPQLRRGLWFRGYTF.

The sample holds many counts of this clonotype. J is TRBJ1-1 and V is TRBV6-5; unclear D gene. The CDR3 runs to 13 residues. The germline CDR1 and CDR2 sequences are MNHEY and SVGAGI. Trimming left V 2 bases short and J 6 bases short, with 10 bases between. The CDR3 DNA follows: TGTGCCAGCAGTTACGGGCGCCCCTCTGAAGCTTTCTTT. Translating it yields CASSYGRPSEAFF.

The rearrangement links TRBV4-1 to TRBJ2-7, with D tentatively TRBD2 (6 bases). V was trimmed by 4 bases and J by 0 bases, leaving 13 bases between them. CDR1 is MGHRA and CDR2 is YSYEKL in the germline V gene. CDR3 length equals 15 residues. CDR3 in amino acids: CASSPGGYTSYEQYF. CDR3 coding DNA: TGCGCCAGCAGCCCCGGGGGTTATACCTCCTACGAGCAGTACTTC.